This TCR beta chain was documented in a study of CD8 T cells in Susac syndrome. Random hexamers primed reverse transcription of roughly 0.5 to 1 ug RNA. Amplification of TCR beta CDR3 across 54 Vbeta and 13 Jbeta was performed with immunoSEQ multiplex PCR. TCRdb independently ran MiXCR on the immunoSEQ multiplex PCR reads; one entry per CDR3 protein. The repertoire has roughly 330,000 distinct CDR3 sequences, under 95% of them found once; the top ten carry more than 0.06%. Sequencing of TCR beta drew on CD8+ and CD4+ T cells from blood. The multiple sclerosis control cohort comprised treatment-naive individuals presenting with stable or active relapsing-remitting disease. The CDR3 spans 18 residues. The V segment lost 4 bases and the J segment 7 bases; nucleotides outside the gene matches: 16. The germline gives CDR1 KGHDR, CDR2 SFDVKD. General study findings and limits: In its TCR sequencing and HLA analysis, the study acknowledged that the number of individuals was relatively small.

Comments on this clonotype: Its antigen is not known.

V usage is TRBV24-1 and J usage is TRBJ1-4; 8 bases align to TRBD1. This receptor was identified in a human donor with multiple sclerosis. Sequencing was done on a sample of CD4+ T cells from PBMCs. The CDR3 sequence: CATSDPAGGGFGSEKLFF. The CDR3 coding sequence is TGTGCCACCAGTGACCCCGCAGGGGGCGGATTTGGCAGTGAAAAACTGTTTTTT.